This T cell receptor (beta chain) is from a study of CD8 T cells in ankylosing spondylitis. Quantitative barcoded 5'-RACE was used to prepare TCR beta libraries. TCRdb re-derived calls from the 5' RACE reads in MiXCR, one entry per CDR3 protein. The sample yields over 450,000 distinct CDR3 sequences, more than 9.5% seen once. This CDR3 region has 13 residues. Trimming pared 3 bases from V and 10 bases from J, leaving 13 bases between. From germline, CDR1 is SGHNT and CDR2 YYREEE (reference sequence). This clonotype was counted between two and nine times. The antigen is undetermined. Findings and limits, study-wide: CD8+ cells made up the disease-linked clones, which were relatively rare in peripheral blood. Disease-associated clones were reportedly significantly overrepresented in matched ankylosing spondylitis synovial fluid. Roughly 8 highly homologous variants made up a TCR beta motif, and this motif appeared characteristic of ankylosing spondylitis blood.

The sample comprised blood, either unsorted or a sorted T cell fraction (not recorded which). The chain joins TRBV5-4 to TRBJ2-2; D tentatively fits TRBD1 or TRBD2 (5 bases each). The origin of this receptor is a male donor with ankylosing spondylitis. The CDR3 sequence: CASSSGPKTELFF. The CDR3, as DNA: TGTGCCAGCAGCTCGGGACCCAAAACGGAGCTGTTTTTT.